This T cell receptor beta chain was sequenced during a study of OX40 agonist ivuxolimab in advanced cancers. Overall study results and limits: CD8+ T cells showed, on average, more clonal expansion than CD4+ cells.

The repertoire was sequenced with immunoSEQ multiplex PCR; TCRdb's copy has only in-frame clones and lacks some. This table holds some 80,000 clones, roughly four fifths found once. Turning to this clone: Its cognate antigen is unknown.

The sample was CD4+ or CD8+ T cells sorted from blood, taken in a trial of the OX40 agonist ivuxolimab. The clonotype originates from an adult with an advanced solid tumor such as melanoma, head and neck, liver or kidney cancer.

Here the CDR3 reads CASSLGVLAGASSYEQYF. CDR3 DNA: TGTGCCAGCAGCTTAGGGGTACTAGCGGGCGCTAGCTCCTACGAGCAGTACTTC. The chain is built from TRBV7-6 and TRBJ2-7; 9 nucleotides match TRBD2. With V trimmed by 1 base and J by 0 bases, 10 bases remained unmatched. The germline V gene has CDR1 SGHVS and CDR2 FNYEAQ. This CDR3 is 18 amino acids long.